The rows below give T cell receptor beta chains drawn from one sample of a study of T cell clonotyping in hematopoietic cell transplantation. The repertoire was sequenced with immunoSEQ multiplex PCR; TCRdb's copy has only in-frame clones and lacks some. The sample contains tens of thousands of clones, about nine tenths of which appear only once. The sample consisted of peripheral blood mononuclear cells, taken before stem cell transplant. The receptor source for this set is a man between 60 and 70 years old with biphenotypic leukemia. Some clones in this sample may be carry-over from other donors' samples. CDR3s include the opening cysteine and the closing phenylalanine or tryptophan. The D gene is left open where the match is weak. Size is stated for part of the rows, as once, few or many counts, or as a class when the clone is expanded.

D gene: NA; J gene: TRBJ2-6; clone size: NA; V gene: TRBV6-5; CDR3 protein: CASSQSSGANVLTF; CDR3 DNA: TGTGCCAGCAGTCAAAGCTCTGGGGCCAACGTCCTGACTTTC
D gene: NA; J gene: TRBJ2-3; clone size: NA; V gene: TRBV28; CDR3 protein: CASSLRGTADTQYF; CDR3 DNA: TGTGCCAGCAGTTTGCGAGGGACCGCAGATACGCAGTATTTT
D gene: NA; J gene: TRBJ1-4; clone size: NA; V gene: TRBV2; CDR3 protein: CASSEARVGQLFF; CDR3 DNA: TGTGCCAGCAGTGAAGCGAGGGTTGGGCAACTGTTTTTT
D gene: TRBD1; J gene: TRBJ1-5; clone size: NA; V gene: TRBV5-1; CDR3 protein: CASSLEQGAGQPQHF; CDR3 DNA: TGCGCCAGCAGCTTGGAGCAGGGGGCAGGCCAGCCCCAGCATTTT
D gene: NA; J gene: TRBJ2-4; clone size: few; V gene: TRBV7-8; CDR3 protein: CASSLASRGHGIQYF; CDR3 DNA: TGTGCCAGCAGCTTAGCCTCCCGAGGTCATGGCATTCAGTACTTC
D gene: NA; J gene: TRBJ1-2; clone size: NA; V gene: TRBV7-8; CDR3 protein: CASSLVSGSGYGYTF; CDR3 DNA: TGTGCCAGCAGCTTAGTTTCGGGTTCTGGCTATGGCTACACCTTC
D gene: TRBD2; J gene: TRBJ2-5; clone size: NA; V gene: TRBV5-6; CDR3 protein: CASSLPAGGMETQYF; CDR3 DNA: TGTGCCAGCAGCTTGCCAGCGGGAGGGATGGAGACCCAGTACTTC
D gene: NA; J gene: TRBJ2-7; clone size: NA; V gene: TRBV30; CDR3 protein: CAAGGDPYEQYF; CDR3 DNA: TGTGCCGCCGGGGGCGACCCCTACGAGCAGTACTTC
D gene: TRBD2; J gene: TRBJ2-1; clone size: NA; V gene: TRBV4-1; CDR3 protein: CASSQGTLAGDEQFF; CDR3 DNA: TGCGCCAGCAGCCAAGGAACCCTAGCGGGAGATGAGCAGTTCTTC
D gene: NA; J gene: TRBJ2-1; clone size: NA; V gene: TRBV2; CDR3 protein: CASSPSPDSNEQFF; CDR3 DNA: TGTGCCAGCAGCCCCTCTCCGGACAGCAATGAGCAGTTCTTC
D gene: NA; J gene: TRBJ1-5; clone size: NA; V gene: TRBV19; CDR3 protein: CASSLGDNNQPQHF; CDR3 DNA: TGTGCCAGTAGTTTAGGGGACAACAATCAGCCCCAGCATTTT
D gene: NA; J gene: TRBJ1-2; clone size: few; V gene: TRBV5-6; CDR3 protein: CASSLPGTVGYTF; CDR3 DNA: TGTGCCAGCAGCTTGCCAGGTACGGTTGGCTACACCTTC
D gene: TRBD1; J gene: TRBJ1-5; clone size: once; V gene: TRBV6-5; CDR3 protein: CASSYLTGGIATQHF; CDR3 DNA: TGTGCCAGCAGTTACCTTACAGGGGGTATCGCGACCCAGCATTTT
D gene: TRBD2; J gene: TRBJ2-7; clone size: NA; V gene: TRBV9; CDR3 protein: CASSVSSGIRSDDEQYF; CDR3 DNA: TGTGCCAGCAGCGTTTCAAGCGGGATTCGTTCCGACGACGAGCAGTACTTC
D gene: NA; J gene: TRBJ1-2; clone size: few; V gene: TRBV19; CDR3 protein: CASRPDTSYGYTF; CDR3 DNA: TGTGCCAGTAGGCCGGACACAAGCTATGGCTACACCTTC
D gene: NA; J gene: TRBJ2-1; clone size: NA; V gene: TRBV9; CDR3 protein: CASSPGANEQFF; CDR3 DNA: TGTGCCAGCAGCCCCGGAGCCAATGAGCAGTTCTTC
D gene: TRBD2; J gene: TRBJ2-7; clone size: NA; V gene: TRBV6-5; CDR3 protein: CASSTLTSGSSEQYF; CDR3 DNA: TGTGCCAGCAGTACATTGACTAGCGGGAGTAGCGAGCAGTACTTC
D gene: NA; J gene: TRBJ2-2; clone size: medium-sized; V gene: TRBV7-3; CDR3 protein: CASRSESGELFF; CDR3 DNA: TGTGCCAGCAGATCGGAGTCCGGGGAGCTGTTTTTT
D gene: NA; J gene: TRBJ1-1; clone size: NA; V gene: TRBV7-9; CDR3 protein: CASSFSGSTEAFF; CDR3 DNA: TGTGCCAGCAGCTTTTCGGGTTCCACTGAAGCTTTCTTT
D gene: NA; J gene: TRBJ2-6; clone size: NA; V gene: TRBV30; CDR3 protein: CAWRYSGANVLTF; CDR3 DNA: TGTGCCTGGAGGTATTCTGGGGCCAACGTCCTGACTTTC
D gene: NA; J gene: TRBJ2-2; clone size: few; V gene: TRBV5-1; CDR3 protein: CASSFWENTGELFF; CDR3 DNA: TGCGCCAGCAGCTTCTGGGAGAACACCGGGGAGCTGTTTTTT
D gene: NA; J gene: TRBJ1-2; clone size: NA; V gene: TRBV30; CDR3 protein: CAWSRGGNYGYTF; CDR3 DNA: TGTGCCTGGAGCCGAGGGGGGAACTATGGCTACACCTTC
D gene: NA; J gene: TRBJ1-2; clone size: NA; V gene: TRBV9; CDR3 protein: CASSVAFADGYTF; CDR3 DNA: TGTGCCAGCAGCGTAGCTTTCGCTGATGGCTACACCTTC
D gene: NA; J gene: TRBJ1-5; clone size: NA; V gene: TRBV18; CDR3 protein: CASSPSGNQPQHF; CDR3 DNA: TGTGCCAGCTCACCCTCAGGGAATCAGCCCCAGCATTTT
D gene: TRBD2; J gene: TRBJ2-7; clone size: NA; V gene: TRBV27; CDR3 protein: CASSFRTSGFYEQYF; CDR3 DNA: TGTGCCAGCAGTTTTCGGACTAGCGGATTCTACGAGCAGTACTTC
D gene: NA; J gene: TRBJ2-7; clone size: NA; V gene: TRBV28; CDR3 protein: CASSPGGGQNYEQYF; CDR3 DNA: TGTGCCAGCAGCCCAGGAGGGGGGCAAAACTACGAGCAGTACTTC
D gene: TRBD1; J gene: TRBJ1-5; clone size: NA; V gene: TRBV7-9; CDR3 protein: CASSSETGGAGNQPQHF; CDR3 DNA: TGTGCCAGCAGCTCAGAAACAGGGGGCGCCGGCAATCAGCCCCAGCATTTT
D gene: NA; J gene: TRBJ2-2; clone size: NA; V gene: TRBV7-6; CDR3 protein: CASSLSQGGTGELFF; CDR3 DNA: TGTGCCAGCAGCTTATCGCAAGGCGGCACCGGGGAGCTGTTTTTT
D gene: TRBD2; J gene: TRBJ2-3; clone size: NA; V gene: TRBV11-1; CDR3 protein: CASSLGLAGRTDTQYF; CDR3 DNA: TGTGCCAGCAGCTTAGGACTAGCGGGACGTACAGATACGCAGTATTTT
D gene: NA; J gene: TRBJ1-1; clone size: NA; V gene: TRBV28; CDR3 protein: CASRQTREPNTEAFF; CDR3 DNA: TGTGCCAGCAGACAAACCCGGGAGCCCAACACTGAAGCTTTCTTT
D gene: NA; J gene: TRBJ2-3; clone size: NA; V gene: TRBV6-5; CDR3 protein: CATRGTYSADTQYF; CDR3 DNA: TGTGCCACTCGAGGGACCTACTCAGCGGATACGCAGTATTTT
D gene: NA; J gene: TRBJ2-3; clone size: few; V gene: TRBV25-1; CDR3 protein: CASSEQRGGDTQYF; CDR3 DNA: TGTGCCAGCAGTGAGCAGAGGGGTGGAGATACGCAGTATTTT
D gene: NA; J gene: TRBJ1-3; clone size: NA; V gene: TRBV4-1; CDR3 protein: CASSQHISNSGNTIYF; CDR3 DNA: TGCGCCAGCAGCCAACACATCAGCAACTCTGGAAACACCATATATTTT
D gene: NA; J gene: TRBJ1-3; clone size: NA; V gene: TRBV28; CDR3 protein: CASSSGVGNTIYF; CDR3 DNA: TGTGCCAGCAGTTCAGGGGTTGGAAACACCATATATTTT
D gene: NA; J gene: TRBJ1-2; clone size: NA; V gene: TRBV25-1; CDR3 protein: CASRRGAGYGYTF; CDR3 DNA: TGTGCCAGCAGGCGGGGGGCAGGCTATGGCTACACCTTC
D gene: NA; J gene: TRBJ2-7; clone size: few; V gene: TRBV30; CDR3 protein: CAWSARIDEQYF; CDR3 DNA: TGTGCCTGGAGCGCCCGGATTGACGAGCAGTACTTC
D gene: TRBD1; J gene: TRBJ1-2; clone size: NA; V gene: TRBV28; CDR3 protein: CASSTTGGIGYTF; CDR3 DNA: TGTGCCAGCAGTACCACAGGGGGTATTGGCTACACCTTC
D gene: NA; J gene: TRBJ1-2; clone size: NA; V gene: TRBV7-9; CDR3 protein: CASSDRGRNGYTF; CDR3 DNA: TGTGCCAGCAGCGATCGCGGCAGAAATGGCTACACCTTC
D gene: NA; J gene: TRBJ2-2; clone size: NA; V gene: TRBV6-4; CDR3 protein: CASSVSNTGELFF; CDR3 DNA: TGTGCCAGCAGTGTGAGCAACACCGGGGAGCTGTTTTTT
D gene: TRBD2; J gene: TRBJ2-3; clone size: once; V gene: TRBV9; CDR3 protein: CASSVSAGGLDTQYF; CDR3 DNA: TGTGCCAGCAGCGTAAGCGCGGGAGGGCTAGATACGCAGTATTTT
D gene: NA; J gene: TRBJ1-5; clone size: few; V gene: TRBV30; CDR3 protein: CAWSAQVYRGGNQPQHF; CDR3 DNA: TGTGCCTGGAGTGCGCAGGTCTATCGAGGAGGCAATCAGCCCCAGCATTTT
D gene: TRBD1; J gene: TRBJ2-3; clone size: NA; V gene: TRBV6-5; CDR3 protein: CASSYLGQGLSDTQYF; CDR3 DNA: TGTGCCAGCAGTTATCTGGGACAGGGGCTGTCAGATACGCAGTATTTT
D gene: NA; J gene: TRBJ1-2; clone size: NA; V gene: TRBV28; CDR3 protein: CASRPSNYGYTF; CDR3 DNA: TGTGCCAGCAGGCCATCCAACTATGGCTACACCTTC
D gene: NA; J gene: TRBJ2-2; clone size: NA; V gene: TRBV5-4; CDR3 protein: CASSFAGSRYTGELFF; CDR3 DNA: TGTGCCAGCAGCTTTGCCGGGAGTAGGTACACCGGGGAGCTGTTTTTT
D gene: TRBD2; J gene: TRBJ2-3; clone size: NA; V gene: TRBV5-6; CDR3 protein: CASSFPSGSTDTQYF; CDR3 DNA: TGTGCCAGCAGCTTCCCTAGCGGCAGCACAGATACGCAGTATTTT
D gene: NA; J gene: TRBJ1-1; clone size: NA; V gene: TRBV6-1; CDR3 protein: CAIRADTPGTEAFF; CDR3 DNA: TGTGCCATTCGCGCGGACACCCCGGGGACTGAAGCTTTCTTT
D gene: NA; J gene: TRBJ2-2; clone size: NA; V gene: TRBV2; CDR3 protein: CASSVLNTGELFF; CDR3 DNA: TGTGCCAGCAGTGTCCTGAACACCGGGGAGCTGTTTTTT
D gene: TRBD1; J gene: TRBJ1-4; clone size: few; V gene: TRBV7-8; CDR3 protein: CASSLRQTGGGEKLFF; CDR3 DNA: TGTGCCAGCAGCTTAAGACAGACAGGGGGAGGAGAAAAACTGTTTTTT
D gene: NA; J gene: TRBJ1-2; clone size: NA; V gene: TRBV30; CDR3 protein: CAWSVQQAYGYTF; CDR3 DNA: TGTGCCTGGAGTGTCCAACAGGCTTATGGCTACACCTTC
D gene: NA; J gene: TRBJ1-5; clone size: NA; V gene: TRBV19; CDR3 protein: CASSIEPGTSVQPQHF; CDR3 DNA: TGTGCCAGTAGTATAGAACCGGGGACCTCCGTGCAGCCCCAGCATTTT
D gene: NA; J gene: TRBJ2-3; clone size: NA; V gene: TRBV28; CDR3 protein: CASSSPSGFKDTQYF; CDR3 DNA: TGTGCCAGCAGCTCGCCCAGTGGGTTTAAAGATACGCAGTATTTT